This T cell receptor beta chain was documented in a study of blood T cell repertoires in COVID-19. Study in general: Spain, Italy and the United States supplied samples that represented acute and convalescent COVID-19. PBMCs, B-cell-depleted T cells, or T cells provided the cDNA or gDNA that made up the material.

Original handling: Reference gene primers were amplified, and this amplification served to estimate nucleated cell counts. TCRdb keeps only in-frame clones here, not all; method: immunoSEQ multiplex PCR. V, J and clone size are those of that table, while D and trimming were read from the DNA. This sample has 250,000 to 300,000 clones, with approximately 91% found just once. Germline V gene data show CDR1 as MNHEY and CDR2 as SVGAGI. Trimming stripped 7 bases from V and 8 bases from J, with 17 bases between. The CDR3 is 14 residues long. This TCR was recovered from a woman aged 60-75 years with acute or convalescent COVID-19. What was sequenced was peripheral blood. The chain couples TRBV6-5 to TRBJ1-4; a weak D match, TRBD1 (6 bases). CDR3 loop: CASTDGGAGEKLFF. The CDR3 region has the DNA TGTGCCAGCACGGACGGGGGGGCCGGGGAAAAACTGTTTTTT.